This T cell receptor beta chain was identified during a study of blood T cells in healthy people across ages. The count of this clonotype is one. Alongside a J-beta primer mix, a sample-barcoded 5' primer served in a second PCR lasting about 7 to 12 cycles. TCRdb re-called the 5' RACE reads through MiXCR, storing one row per CDR3 protein. The sample contains 580,000 or so distinct CDR3 sequences, 45% to 55% of which appear only once. The clonotype was recovered from a man older than 75 in good health. Sequencing used blood.

The CDR3 DNA is TGCAGTGCTAGAGAACAGGGGATCGCCACAGATACGCAGTATTTT. Its translation: CSAREQGIATDTQYF. The genes are TRBV20-1 and TRBJ2-3; 7 nucleotides line up with TRBD1. The CDR3 is 15 amino acids. The junction had 5 bases not matched to a gene; V was cut back by 0 bases and J by 2 bases. From germline, CDR1 is DFQATT and CDR2 SNEGSKA (reference sequence).